The 5 T cell receptor beta chains below were found in one sample sequenced in a study of regulatory T cells in long-lasting Graves disease. Time point: newly diagnosed GD, antithyroid drugs for less than 3 months. PBMC-derived RNA was used for the TCR library. To make TCR beta libraries, researchers used iRepertoire HTBI primers and Arm-PCR of CDR3 regions. TCRdb reprocessed the multiplex PCR reads with MiXCR, giving one entry per CDR3 protein. The sample contains some 450,000 distinct CDR3 sequences, 16% of which appear only once. Another study also made use of these data, one on T cells in Graves' hyperthyroidism and ophthalmopathy.

The sample consisted of peripheral blood mononuclear cells (PBMCs), taken at new diagnosis, from a patient treated with antithyroid drugs. The receptors derive from a woman aged 25 to 39 with Graves disease.

This chain links TRBV4-1 with TRBJ1-2; D gene ambiguous. The germline V gene has CDR1 MGHRA and CDR2 YSYEKL. CDR3 length: 14 amino acids. Trimming removed 0 bases from V and 7 bases from J, with 12 bases in between. The CDR3 loop is CASSQDLGSVGYTF. CDR3 nucleotide sequence: TGCGCCAGCAGCCAAGATCTGGGATCGGTTGGCTACACCTTC.

The V and J genes are TRBV28 and TRBJ2-2; no clear D. The CDR3 loop spans 13 amino acids. The V end lost 6 bases, the J end lost 4 bases, and 9 bases lay between the germline ends. The germline gives CDR1 MDHEN, CDR2 SYDVKM. The CDR3 DNA follows: TGTGCCAGCAGGCCGCGGCCCACCGGGGAGCTGTTTTTT. It encodes CASRPRPTGELFF. The variable domain in full, completed from reference TRBV28 and TRBJ2-2, reads DVKVTQSSRYLVKRTGEKVFLECVQDMDHENMFWYRQDPGLGLRLIYFSYDVKMKEKGDIPEGYSVSREKKERFSLILESASTNQTSMYLCASRPRPTGELFFGEGSRLTVL.

This clonotype was picked up many times. The rearrangement joins TRBV29-1 to TRBJ2-1; a possible D gene is TRBD2 (6 bases). The CDR3 covers 11 residues. The ends were cut back, 7 bases at V and 6 bases at J, with 10 bases in the middle. Per the germline V gene, CDR1 is SQVTM and CDR2 is ANQGSEA. The CDR3 region has the DNA TGCAGCGGGGAGGCAGGCAATGAGCAGTTCTTC. Translation gives CSGEAGNEQFF.

The chain joins TRBV3-1 to TRBJ2-2; D call uncertain. The V end was cut by 8 bases, the J end by 6 bases, with 19 bases between. The germline CDR1 and CDR2 sequences are LGHDT and YNNKEL (reference sequence). The CDR3 covers 15 residues. CDR3 amino acids: CASSFGFLEPGELFF. The CDR3 bases are TGTGCCAGCTCCTTTGGGTTTCTCGAACCCGGGGAGCTGTTTTTT. Full variable domain (rest looked up from reference TRBV3-1 and TRBJ2-2): DTAVSQTPKYLVTQMGNDKSIKCEQNLGHDTMYWYKQDSKKFLKIMFSYNNKELIINETVPNRFSPKSPDKAHLNLHINSLELGDSAVYFCASSFGFLEPGELFFGEGSRLTVL.

The table lists this clonotype with a few counts. Since no conserved phenylalanine or tryptophan closes the CDR3, a read error is the likely cause. Because the CDR3's place on the DNA is in doubt, the DNA is left out and the CDR3 is given as listed by TCRdb. The chain is built from TRBV19 and TRBJ2-7; TRBD1 was called by the table and not checked on the DNA. Germline-derived CDR1 and CDR2 are LNHDA and SQIVND (reference sequence). Counting both end residues, the CDR3 totals 9 amino acids. The CDR3 region is CASSTGRDL.